Listed below are T cell receptor beta chains from one sample, sequenced in a study of monozygotic twins with inflammatory bowel disease. TCRdb reworked the 5' RACE reads into one entry per CDR3 protein, no DNA. The specimen's table records some 100,000 distinct CDR3 sequences. Sequenced sample: blood. The receptors originated from a human donor with ulcerative colitis or Crohn's disease, or a healthy co-twin of an affected twin (not recorded which). The CDR3 runs from the conserved cysteine through the conserved F or W.

J: TRBJ1-2
V: TRBV20-1
CDR3: CSAPKGANGYTF

J: TRBJ2-5
V: TRBV28
CDR3: CASSLSEETQYF

J: TRBJ2-5
V: TRBV20-1
CDR3: CSAQAVGNPETQYF

J: TRBJ1-1
V: TRBV20-1
CDR3: CNRATNTEAFF

J: TRBJ2-1
V: TRBV19
CDR3: CASRVSSSYNEQFF

J: TRBJ2-1
V: TRBV7-9
CDR3: CASSLRQGRVDEQFF

J: TRBJ1-1
V: TRBV12-3/TRBV12-4
CDR3: CASSLGVTNTEAFF

J: TRBJ1-2
V: TRBV20-1
CDR3: CSASAGLNYGYTF

J: TRBJ1-5
V: TRBV15
CDR3: CATSRDPARGNQPQHF

J: TRBJ2-7
V: TRBV5-1
CDR3: CASSLDPTVYEQYF

J: TRBJ1-5
V: TRBV29-1
CDR3: CSVRGGSNQPQHF

J: TRBJ1-2
V: TRBV5-6
CDR3: CASSPLQGSYGYTF

J: TRBJ1-5
V: TRBV5-6
CDR3: CASSLDRAQPQHF

J: TRBJ2-7
V: TRBV5-1
CDR3: CASSLGLHSYEQYF

J: TRBJ2-5
V: TRBV28
CDR3: CASSLGLALETQYF

J: TRBJ2-2
V: TRBV19
CDR3: CASSTRDKGLAGVIGELFF

J: TRBJ1-1
V: TRBV19
CDR3: CASSTGGLNTEAFF

J: TRBJ2-1
V: TRBV15
CDR3: CATSVSRGGLNEQFF

J: TRBJ2-2
V: TRBV7-6
CDR3: CASSPTGQGTGELFF

J: TRBJ2-1
V: TRBV3-1
CDR3: CASSLMRGNEQFF

J: TRBJ2-1
V: TRBV12-3/TRBV12-4
CDR3: CASSFGGGGKQFF

J: TRBJ2-3
V: TRBV5-1
CDR3: CASRGEPTDTQYF

J: TRBJ2-3
V: TRBV7-9
CDR3: CASRLVSDTQYF

J: TRBJ2-1
V: TRBV19
CDR3: CASSEGSGGAVYNEQFF

J: TRBJ2-7
V: TRBV5-6
CDR3: CASSPGQLSSYEQYF

J: TRBJ2-3
V: TRBV15
CDR3: CATSGVGVTQYF

J: TRBJ2-3
V: TRBV19
CDR3: CASSFRAESTDTQYF

J: TRBJ2-5
V: TRBV6-5
CDR3: CASSYSQALSQETQYF

J: TRBJ2-3
V: TRBV7-9
CDR3: CASSLALGTGSPDTQYF

J: TRBJ2-1
V: TRBV5-1
CDR3: CASSLRASSSYNEQFF

J: TRBJ2-5
V: TRBV7-3
CDR3: CASSDRGGSQETQYF

J: TRBJ2-1
V: TRBV29-1
CDR3: CSVVASTYNEQFF

J: TRBJ2-2
V: TRBV28
CDR3: CASSLRLERDTGELFF

J: TRBJ2-6
V: TRBV11-2
CDR3: CASSSPLRVQKPGANVLTF

J: TRBJ2-2
V: TRBV20-1
CDR3: CSASGRGADTGELFF

J: TRBJ1-5
V: TRBV10-3
CDR3: CAISEQQPNQPQHF

J: TRBJ2-2
V: TRBV20-1
CDR3: CSCSGPNTGELFF

J: TRBJ2-6
V: TRBV11-1
CDR3: CASSSRDRGSSGANVLTF

J: TRBJ1-4
V: TRBV10-3
CDR3: CAISESREGANEKLFF

J: TRBJ1-5
V: TRBV6-5
CDR3: CASSYVETGTGGRRQPQHF